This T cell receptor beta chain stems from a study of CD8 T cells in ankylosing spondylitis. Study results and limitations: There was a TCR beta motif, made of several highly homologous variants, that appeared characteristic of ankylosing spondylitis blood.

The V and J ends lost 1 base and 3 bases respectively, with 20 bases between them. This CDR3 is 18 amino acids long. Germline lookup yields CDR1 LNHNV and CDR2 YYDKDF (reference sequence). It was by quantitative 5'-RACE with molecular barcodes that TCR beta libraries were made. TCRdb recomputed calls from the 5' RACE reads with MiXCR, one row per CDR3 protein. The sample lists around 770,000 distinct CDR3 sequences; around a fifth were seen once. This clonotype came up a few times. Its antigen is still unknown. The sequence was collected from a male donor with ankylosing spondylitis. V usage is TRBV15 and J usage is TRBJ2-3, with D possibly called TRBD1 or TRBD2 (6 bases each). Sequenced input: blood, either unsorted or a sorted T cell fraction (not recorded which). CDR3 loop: CATSRGYVGGSVTDTQYF. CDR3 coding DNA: TGTGCCACCAGCAGAGGGTATGTCGGGGGCTCGGTAACAGATACGCAGTATTTT.